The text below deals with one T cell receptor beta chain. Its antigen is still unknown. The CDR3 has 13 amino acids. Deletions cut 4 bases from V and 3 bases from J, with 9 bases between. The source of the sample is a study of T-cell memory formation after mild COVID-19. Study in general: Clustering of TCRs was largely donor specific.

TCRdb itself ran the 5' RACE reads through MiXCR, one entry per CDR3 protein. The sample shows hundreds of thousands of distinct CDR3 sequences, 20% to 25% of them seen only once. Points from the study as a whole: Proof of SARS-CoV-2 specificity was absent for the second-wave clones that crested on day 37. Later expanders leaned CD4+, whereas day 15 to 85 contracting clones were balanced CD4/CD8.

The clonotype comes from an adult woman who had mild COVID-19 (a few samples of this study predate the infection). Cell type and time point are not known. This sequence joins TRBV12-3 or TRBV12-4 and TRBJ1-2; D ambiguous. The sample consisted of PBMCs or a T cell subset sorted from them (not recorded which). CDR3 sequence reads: CASSSAGYYGYTF. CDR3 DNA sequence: TGTGCCAGCAGTTCGGCTGGCTACTATGGCTACACCTTC.